This T cell receptor beta chain comes out of a study of blood T cells in healthy people across ages. Germline lookup yields CDR1 SEHNR and CDR2 FQNEAQ (reference sequence). The V gene lost 5 bases and the J gene lost 0 bases, with 4 bases spanning the gap. This CDR3 region has 12 residues. Whole-study results and caveats: In older individuals, TCR beta diversity per million T cells was lower, falling roughly linearly with age. PBMCs that were unsorted prevented a conclusive naive versus antigen-experienced comparison.

It was with a sample-barcoded 5' primer and a J-beta primer mix that a second PCR of about 6 to 12 cycles was run. TCRdb reprocessed the 5' RACE reads via MiXCR and lists one record per CDR3 protein. Of 1.8 million or so distinct CDR3 sequences in the sample, about two fifths were seen once. This clonotype was counted many times. Its antigen is unknown. Total RNA extracted from each sample amounted to at least 5.5 micrograms. V gene TRBV7-9 combines with J gene TRBJ1-2; D is uncertain. Input material: blood. This clonotype was sampled from a human donor in good health. CDR3 nucleotide sequence: TGTGCCAGCAGCGGGGCTAACTATGGCTACACCTTC. It yields the protein CASSGANYGYTF.